This T cell receptor (beta chain) was profiled in a study of blood T cell repertoires in COVID-19. Study as a whole: The United States, Italy and Spain supplied acute and convalescent COVID-19 samples.

Profiling relied on immunoSEQ multiplex PCR, and the TCRdb table lists in-frame clones only, not all of them. Among approximately 240,000 clones, about 83% were seen once, and the ten largest hold roughly 5.5%. The germline gives CDR1 SGHNT, CDR2 YYREEE (reference sequence). The CDR3 sequence is 15 residues long. Trimming took 0 bases from V and 0 from J, leaving 8 bases between them. Material: peripheral blood. The chain recombines TRBV5-4 with TRBJ2-3; D is ambiguous. The TCR was taken from a human donor in a cohort sampled during active COVID-19. The CDR3 sequence: CASSLGLESTDTQYF. CDR3 DNA: TGTGCCAGCAGCTTGGGCCTAGAGAGCACAGATACGCAGTATTTT.